What follows are 16 T cell receptor beta chains derived from one specimen sequenced in a study of blood T cell repertoires in COVID-19. Assay used: immunoSEQ multiplex PCR; TCRdb lists only in-frame clones, some missing. Seen here are about 200,000 clones, 87% observed once, and the top ten hold about 6%. Sequencing used peripheral blood. The receptors originated from a man in his sixties who had recovered from COVID-19.

The J gene is TRBJ2-3, the V gene TRBV2; 10 bases line up with TRBD2. V was clipped by 0 bases and J by 2 bases; unmatched bases: 5. The CDR3 runs 17 residues. The germline V gene has CDR1 SNHLY and CDR2 FYNNEI. CDR3 sequence: CASSEAQLAGATDTQYF. DNA of the CDR3: TGTGCCAGCAGTGAAGCGCAGCTAGCGGGGGCCACAGATACGCAGTATTTT.

The chain uses TRBV30 and TRBJ2-1; perhaps TRBD1 as D (6 bases). The V and J ends lost 2 bases and 8 bases respectively, with 10 bases between them. Per germline, CDR1 GTSNPN and CDR2 SVGIG (reference sequence). The length of the CDR3 is 12 residues. The CDR3 protein is CAWSYRVDEQFF. CDR3 sequence (DNA): TGTGCCTGGAGTTACAGGGTTGATGAGCAGTTCTTC.

The chain combines TRBV7-3 with TRBJ1-1; 9 positions match TRBD1. Germline V gives CDR1 SGHTA, CDR2 FQGTGA. The V and J ends lost 0 bases and 7 bases, in that order; junction bases with no gene match: 6. The CDR3 totals 15 residues. CDR3 DNA sequence: TGTGCCAGCAGCTTAACCGGACAGGGGACTAGTGAAGCTTTCTTT. Its protein product is CASSLTGQGTSEAFF.

The chain recombines TRBV28 with TRBJ1-1; D is perhaps TRBD1 (6 bases). CDR1 MDHEN and CDR2 SYDVKM come from the germline V gene. V was clipped by 4 bases and J by 11 bases, with 17 bases between them. The CDR3 length is 13 residues. The CDR3 sequence is CASSSQGFQWAFF. The CDR3 bases are TGTGCCAGCAGTTCACAGGGATTTCAGTGGGCTTTCTTT.

This clone was seen a few times. The chain links TRBV7-9 to TRBJ2-7, with a weak D call TRBD1 (6 bases). The CDR3 is 11 amino acids. The germline CDR1 and CDR2 sequences are SEHNR and FQNEAQ (reference sequence). CDR3 protein: CAAGQNYEQYF. The DNA of the CDR3 is TGTGCGGCTGGACAGAACTACGAGCAGTACTTC.

The chain joins TRBV5-8 to TRBJ2-3; weak D call: TRBD2 (6 bases). CDR1 is SGHTS and CDR2 is YDEGEE in the germline V gene. V lost 2 bases, J lost 6 bases, and 19 bases lay in between. The CDR3 has 16 amino acids. The CDR3 nucleotides read TGTGCCAGCAGCTTTAGGGGCGGGACCTTCAGGGATACGCAGTATTTT. It yields the protein CASSFRGGTFRDTQYF.

V usage is TRBV5-1 and J usage is TRBJ1-1, with D perhaps TRBD1 (6 bases). The CDR3 contains 15 residues. V gave up 7 bases and J gave up 5 bases, with 21 bases separating them. Germline V gene lookup returns CDR1 SGHRS and CDR2 YFSETQ. The CDR3 region has the DNA TGCGCCAGCCAACCGCGGGCTACAGGGCTGACTGAAGCTTTCTTT. This codes for CASQPRATGLTEAFF. Combining the CDR3 with reference TRBV5-1 and TRBJ1-1 gives the whole variable domain KAGVTQTPRYLIKTRGQQVTLSCSPISGHRSVSWYQQTPGQGLQFLFEYFSETQRNKGNFPGRFSGRQFSNSRSEMNVSTLELGDSALYLCASQPRATGLTEAFFGQGTRLTVV.

This clone was counted between two and nine times. The chain employs TRBV30 and TRBJ1-6; 7 bases match TRBD1. Germline trimming cut 0 bases from V and 8 bases from J; bases unmatched to any gene: 7. Germline V gives CDR1 GTSNPN, CDR2 SVGIG (reference sequence). The CDR3 length is 15 residues. CDR3 sequence: CAWSVIGQADSPLHF. Here the CDR3 DNA reads TGTGCCTGGAGTGTAATCGGACAGGCGGATTCACCCCTCCACTTT.

The CDR3 nucleotides read TGCGCCAGCAGCTTGATAGCGGGAGTGGTGGGTGAGCAGTACTTC. Protein: CASSLIAGVVGEQYF. This chain joins TRBV5-1 and TRBJ2-7, with 9 bases that match TRBD2. After removal of 1 base from V and 7 bases from J, the junction contained 9 bases not matched to a gene. The CDR3 covers 15 residues. CDR1 is SGHRS and CDR2 is YFSETQ in the germline V gene.

Remarks on this clone: In the same sample, other DNA sequences code for this CDR3. The gene calls are TRBV5-1 and TRBJ2-1; D is ambiguous. The CDR3 has 15 residues. Trimming removed 0 bases at V and 1 base at J, with 8 bases between. Germline assignment: CDR1 SGHRS and CDR2 YFSETQ. CDR3 loop: CASSLDGSSYNEQFF. The CDR3 DNA is TGCGCCAGCAGCTTGGACGGGTCATCCTACAATGAGCAGTTCTTC.

The chain uses TRBV30 and TRBJ2-5; 7 bases map to TRBD2. Germline V gene data show CDR1 as GTSNPN and CDR2 as SVGIG (reference sequence). The ends lost 4 bases at V and 5 bases at J; junction bases unmatched: 10. This CDR3 region has 14 residues. The DNA for the CDR3 is TGTGCCTGGACCTACGGACTAGGAGGGGAGACCCAGTACTTC. Its translation: CAWTYGLGGETQYF.

V usage is TRBV6-5 and J usage is TRBJ2-6; no reliable D call. The CDR3 spans 16 residues. Per germline, CDR1 MNHEY and CDR2 SVGAGI. Trimming removed 2 bases at V and 0 bases at J, with 8 bases between. The CDR3 protein is CASSYQPNSGANVLTF. DNA of the CDR3: TGTGCCAGCAGTTACCAACCTAACTCTGGGGCCAACGTCCTGACTTTC.

The chain couples TRBV3-1 (or the pseudogene TRBV3-2) to TRBJ2-1; 13 nucleotides match TRBD2. Per germline, CDR1 LGHDT and CDR2 YNNKEL (reference sequence). The CDR3 totals 15 residues. The trim removed 6 bases at V and 6 bases at J, leaving 5 bases unmatched. The CDR3 is CASSTLAGGLNEQFF. CDR3 DNA sequence: TGTGCCAGCAGTACACTAGCGGGAGGGCTCAATGAGCAGTTCTTC.

The V call is TRBV6-2 or TRBV6-3, the J call TRBJ1-3; D unresolved. Germline assignment: CDR1 MNHEY and CDR2 SVGEGT. This CDR3 has 12 amino acids. The ends were cut back, 6 bases at V and 4 bases at J, with 7 bases in the middle. This chain's CDR3 is CASSIQGNTIYF. The CDR3 bases are TGTGCCAGCAGCATACAGGGAAACACCATATATTTT.

The chain combines TRBV19 with TRBJ2-6; D is unclear. Per the germline V gene, CDR1 is LNHDA and CDR2 is SQIVND (reference sequence). This CDR3 region has 15 residues. Trimming took off 5 bases at V and 0 bases at J, with 8 bases between the two ends. CDR3 nucleotide sequence: TGTGCCAGTAGTCCGCTGAGCTCTGGGGCCAACGTCCTGACTTTC. Amino acids: CASSPLSSGANVLTF.

This clone appeared a few times. The V call is TRBV3-1 (or the pseudogene TRBV3-2), the J call TRBJ2-2; 10 bases are a match to TRBD1. Unmatched junction bases numbered 4, after V lost 1 base and J lost 5 bases. Per the germline V gene, CDR1 is LGHDT and CDR2 is YNNKEL (reference sequence). This CDR3 region has 16 residues. CDR3 nucleotides: TGTGCCAGCAGCCAAGGGACAGGGGGGTTTACCGGGGAGCTGTTTTTT. This gives the protein CASSQGTGGFTGELFF.